This entry is about one T cell receptor beta chain. CD8+ and CD4+ T cells from blood underwent TCR beta sequencing, which was carried out in a high-throughput format. All included Susac syndrome patients satisfied recently defined diagnostic criteria for definite or probable disease. The CDR3 sequence is 14 residues long. Germline CDR1 SGHVS, CDR2 FQNEAQ. V was pared by 2 bases and J by 6 bases, with 14 bases between. These data are taken from a study of CD8 T cells in Susac syndrome. At the level of the study: Patients with Susac syndrome were therapy-naive, on corticosteroids, or on intravenous immunoglobulin alone at blood draw.

An amount of RNA that ranged from roughly 0.45 to 1 ug was reverse transcribed with random hexamers. The immunoSEQ assay covered 54 Vbeta and 13 Jbeta segments for CDR3. A single record per CDR3 protein comes from TCRdb applying MiXCR to the immunoSEQ multiplex PCR reads. The sample has 75,000 to 95,000 distinct CDR3 sequences, approximately 95% seen once. Material for sequencing was CD8+ T cells from PBMCs. This chain connects TRBV7-8 to TRBJ2-7; a weak D match, TRBD1 (6 bases). The TCR comes from a human donor with Susac syndrome. This CDR3 is CASSLTDRPTEQYF. The CDR3, as DNA: TGTGCCAGCAGCTTAACCGACAGGCCCACCGAGCAGTACTTC.